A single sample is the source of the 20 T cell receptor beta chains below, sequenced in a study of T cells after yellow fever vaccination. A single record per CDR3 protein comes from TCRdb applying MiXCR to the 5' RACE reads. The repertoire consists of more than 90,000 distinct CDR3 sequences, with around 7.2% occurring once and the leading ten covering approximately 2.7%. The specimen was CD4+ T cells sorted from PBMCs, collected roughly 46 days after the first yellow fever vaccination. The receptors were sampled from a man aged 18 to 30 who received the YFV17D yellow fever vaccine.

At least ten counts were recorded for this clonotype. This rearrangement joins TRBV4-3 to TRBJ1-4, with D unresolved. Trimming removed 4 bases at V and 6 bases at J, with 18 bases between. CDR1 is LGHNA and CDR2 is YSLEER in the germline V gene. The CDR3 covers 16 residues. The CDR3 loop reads CASSPRYPPAYEKLFF. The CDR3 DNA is TGCGCCAGCAGCCCAAGATACCCTCCGGCGTATGAAAAACTGTTTTTT.

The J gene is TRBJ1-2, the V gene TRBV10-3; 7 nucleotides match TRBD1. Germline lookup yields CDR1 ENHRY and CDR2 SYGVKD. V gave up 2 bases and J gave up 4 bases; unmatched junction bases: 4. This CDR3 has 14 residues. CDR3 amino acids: CAISEGTAIYGYTF. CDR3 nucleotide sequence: TGTGCCATCAGTGAGGGGACAGCTATCTATGGCTACACCTTC.

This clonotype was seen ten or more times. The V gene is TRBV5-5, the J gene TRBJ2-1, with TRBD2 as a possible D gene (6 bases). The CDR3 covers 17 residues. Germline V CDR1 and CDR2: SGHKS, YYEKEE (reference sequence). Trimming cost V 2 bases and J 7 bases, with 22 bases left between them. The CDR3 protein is CASSFSGGAGLINEQFF. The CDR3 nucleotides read TGTGCCAGCAGCTTCTCCGGAGGGGCAGGCTTAATTAATGAGCAGTTCTTC.

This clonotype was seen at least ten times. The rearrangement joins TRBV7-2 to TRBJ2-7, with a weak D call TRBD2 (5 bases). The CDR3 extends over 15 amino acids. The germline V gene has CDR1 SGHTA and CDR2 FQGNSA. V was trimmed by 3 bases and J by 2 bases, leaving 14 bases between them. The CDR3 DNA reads TGTGCCAGCAGCTTTGCGTATTCGGAGGCCTACGAGCAGTACGTC. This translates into CASSFAYSEAYEQYV.

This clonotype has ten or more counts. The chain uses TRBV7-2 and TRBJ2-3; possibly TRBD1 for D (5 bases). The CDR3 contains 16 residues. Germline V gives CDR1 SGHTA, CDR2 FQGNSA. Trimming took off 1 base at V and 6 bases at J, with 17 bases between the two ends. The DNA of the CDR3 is TGTGCCAGCAGCTTAGTCGGTTTTAGAAAGGGGGATACGCAGTATTTT. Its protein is CASSLVGFRKGDTQYF.

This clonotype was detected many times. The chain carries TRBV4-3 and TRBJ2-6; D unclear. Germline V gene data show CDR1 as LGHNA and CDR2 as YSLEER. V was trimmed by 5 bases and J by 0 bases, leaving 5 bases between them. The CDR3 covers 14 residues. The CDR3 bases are TGCGCCAGCAGCGGGCTCTCTGGGGCCAACGTCCTGACTTTC. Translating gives CASSGLSGANVLTF.

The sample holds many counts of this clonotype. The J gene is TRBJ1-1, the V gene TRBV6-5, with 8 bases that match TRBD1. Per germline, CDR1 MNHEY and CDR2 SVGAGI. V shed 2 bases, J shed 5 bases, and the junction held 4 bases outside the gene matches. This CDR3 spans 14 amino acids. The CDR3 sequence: CASSYHGTGTEAFF. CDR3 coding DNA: TGTGCCAGCAGTTACCACGGGACAGGAACTGAAGCTTTCTTT.

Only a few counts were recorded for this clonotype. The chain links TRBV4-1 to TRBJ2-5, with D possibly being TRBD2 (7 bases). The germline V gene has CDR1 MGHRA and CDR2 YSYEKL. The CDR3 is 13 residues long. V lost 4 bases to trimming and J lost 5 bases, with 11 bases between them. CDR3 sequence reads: CASSRGGAETQYF. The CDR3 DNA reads TGCGCCAGCAGCCGAGGGGGGGCGGAGACCCAGTACTTC.

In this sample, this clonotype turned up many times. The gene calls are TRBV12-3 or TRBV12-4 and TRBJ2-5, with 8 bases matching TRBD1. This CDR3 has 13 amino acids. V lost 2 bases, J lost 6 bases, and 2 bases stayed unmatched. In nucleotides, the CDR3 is TGTGCCAGCAGTTTAAACAGGGGGAAGACCCAGTACTTC. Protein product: CASSLNRGKTQYF.

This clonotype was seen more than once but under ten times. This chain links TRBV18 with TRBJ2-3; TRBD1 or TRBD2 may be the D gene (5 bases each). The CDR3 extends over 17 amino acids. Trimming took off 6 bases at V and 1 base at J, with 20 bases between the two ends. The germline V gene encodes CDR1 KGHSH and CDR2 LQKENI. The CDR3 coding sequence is TGTGCCAGCTCCCGGTTAAATAGCCTGGGGGGCACAGATACGCAGTATTTT. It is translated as CASSRLNSLGGTDTQYF.

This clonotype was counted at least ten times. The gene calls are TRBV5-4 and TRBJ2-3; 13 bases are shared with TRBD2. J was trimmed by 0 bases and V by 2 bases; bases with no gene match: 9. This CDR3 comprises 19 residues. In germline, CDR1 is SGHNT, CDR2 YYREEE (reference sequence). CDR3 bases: TGTGCCAGCAGCTTAGGGACTAGCGGGGACCCTTCTAGCACAGATACGCAGTATTTT. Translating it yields CASSLGTSGDPSSTDTQYF.

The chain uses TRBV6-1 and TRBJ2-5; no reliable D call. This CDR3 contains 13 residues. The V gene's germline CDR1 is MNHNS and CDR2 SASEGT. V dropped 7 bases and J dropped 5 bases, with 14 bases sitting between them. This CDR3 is CASTRSPGETQYF. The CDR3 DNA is TGTGCCAGCACCAGGTCCCCCGGGGAGACCCAGTACTTC.

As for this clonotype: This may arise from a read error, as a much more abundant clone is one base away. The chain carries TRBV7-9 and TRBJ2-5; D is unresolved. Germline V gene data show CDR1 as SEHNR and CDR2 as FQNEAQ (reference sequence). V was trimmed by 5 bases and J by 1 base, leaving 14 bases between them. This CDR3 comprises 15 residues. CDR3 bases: TGTGCCAGCAGCGCCCTTCGGTGCTCCCAAGAGACCCAGTACTTC. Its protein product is CASSALRCSQETQYF. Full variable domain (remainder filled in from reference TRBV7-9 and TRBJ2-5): DTGVSQNPRHKITKRGQNVTFRCDPISEHNRLYWYRQTLGQGPEFLTYFQNEAQLEKSRLLSDRFSAERPKGSFSTLEIQRTEQGDSAMYLCASSALRCSQETQYFGPGTRLLVL.

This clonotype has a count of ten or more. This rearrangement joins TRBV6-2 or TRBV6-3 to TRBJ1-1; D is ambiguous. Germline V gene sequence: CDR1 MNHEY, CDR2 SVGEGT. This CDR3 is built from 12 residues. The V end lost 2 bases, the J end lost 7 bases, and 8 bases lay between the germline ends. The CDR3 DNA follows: TGTGCCAGCAGTTACCAGGACGGTGAAGCTTTCTTT. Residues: CASSYQDGEAFF.

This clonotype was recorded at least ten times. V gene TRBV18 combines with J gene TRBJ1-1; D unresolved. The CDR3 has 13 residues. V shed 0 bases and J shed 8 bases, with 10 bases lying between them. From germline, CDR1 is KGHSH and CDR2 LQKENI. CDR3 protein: CASSPPIVSEAFF. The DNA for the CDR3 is TGTGCCAGCTCACCACCTATAGTATCCGAAGCTTTCTTT.

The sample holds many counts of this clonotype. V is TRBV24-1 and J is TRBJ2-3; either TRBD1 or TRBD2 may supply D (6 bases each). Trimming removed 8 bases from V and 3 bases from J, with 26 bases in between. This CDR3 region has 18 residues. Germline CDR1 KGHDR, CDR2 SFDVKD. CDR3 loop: CATTPLMGGRAFTDTQYF. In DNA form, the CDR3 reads TGTGCCACCACCCCCTTAATGGGGGGCAGGGCTTTTACAGATACGCAGTATTTT.

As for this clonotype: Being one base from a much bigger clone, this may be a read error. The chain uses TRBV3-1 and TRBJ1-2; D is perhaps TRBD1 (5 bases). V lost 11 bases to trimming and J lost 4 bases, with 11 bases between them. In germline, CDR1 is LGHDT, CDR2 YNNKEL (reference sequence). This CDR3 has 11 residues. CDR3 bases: TGTGCCTCCAAGGGACTCTATGGCTACACCTTC. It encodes CASKGLYGYTF.

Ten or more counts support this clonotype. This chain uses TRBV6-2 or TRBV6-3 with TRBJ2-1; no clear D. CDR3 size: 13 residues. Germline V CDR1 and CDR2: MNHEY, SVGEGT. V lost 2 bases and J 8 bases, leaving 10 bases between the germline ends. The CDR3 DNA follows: TGTGCCAGCAGTTACGGTGGTTGGGATGAGCAGTTCTTC. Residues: CASSYGGWDEQFF.

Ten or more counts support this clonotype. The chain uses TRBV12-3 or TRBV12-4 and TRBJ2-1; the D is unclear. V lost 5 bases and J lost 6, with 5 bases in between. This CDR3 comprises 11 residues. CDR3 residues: CASSQFNEQFF. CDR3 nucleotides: TGTGCCAGCAGTCAATTCAATGAGCAGTTCTTC.

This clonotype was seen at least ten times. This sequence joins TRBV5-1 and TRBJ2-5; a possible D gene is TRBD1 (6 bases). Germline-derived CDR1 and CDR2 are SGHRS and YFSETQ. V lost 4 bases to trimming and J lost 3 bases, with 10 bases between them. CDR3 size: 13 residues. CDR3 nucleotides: TGCGCCAGCAGCCGACAGGTGGAAGAGACCCAGTACTTC. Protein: CASSRQVEETQYF.